This TCR beta chain was retrieved from a study of cytomegalovirus exposure and HLA in healthy donors. Looking at the study overall: About 85 million unique TCRs from HLA-typed donors were held in an early release of data.

Donors in the study were healthy people who gave bone marrow. The PCR had 60 Vbeta and 13 Jbeta primers. Data came from immunoSEQ multiplex PCR; TCRdb stores just in-frame clones and leaves some out. The sample lists more than 110,000 clones; around 80% were seen once. V gave up 5 bases and J gave up 7 bases; unmatched junction bases: 11. The germline gives CDR1 SEHNR, CDR2 FQNEAQ (reference sequence). The CDR3 totals 15 residues. The sequenced sample was PBMCs. The V and J genes are TRBV7-9 and TRBJ2-7; 10 positions agree with TRBD1. The clonotype was recovered from a man aged 25 to 45 in good health and CMV-seropositive. CDR3 sequence: CASSLTGGGVGEQYF. In DNA form, the CDR3 reads TGTGCCAGCAGCCTGACAGGGGGCGGAGTGGGGGAGCAGTACTTC.